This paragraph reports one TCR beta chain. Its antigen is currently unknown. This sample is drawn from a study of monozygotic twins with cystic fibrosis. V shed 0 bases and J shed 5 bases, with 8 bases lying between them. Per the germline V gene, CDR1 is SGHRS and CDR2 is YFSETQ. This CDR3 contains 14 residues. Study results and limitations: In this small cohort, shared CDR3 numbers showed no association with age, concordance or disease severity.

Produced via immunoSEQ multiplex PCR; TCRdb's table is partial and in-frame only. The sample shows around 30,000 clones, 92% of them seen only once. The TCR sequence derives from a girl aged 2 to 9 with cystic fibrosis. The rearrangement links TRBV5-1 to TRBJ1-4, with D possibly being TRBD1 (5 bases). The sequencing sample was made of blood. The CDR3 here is CASSLGRVNEKLFF. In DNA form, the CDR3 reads TGCGCCAGCAGCTTGGGCAGGGTCAATGAAAAACTGTTTTTT.